Following are 22 T cell receptor beta chains from one sample sequenced in a study of blood T cell repertoires in COVID-19. Data came from immunoSEQ multiplex PCR; TCRdb stores just in-frame clones and leaves some out. The table shows 99,000 or so clones, with roughly four fifths occurring only once. The sample was peripheral blood. These receptors were taken from a man in his 60s with acute or convalescent COVID-19.

This rearrangement joins TRBV28 to TRBJ2-3; maybe TRBD1 (6 bases). The CDR3 is 15 amino acids. Germline loops: CDR1 MDHEN, CDR2 SYDVKM. The ends were cut back, 1 base at V and 10 bases at J, with 18 bases in the middle. DNA of the CDR3: TGTGCCAGCAGTTTATTATCGCAGGGGAAGGTGGCGCAGTATTTT. Translation: CASSLLSQGKVAQYF.

The chain recombines TRBV5-1 with TRBJ2-3; D is possibly TRBD1 (5 bases). The V gene's germline CDR1 is SGHRS and CDR2 YFSETQ. Deletions cut 4 bases from V and 4 bases from J, with 16 bases between. This CDR3 has 15 amino acids. Here the CDR3 reads CASSPSTASADTQYF. The CDR3 region has the DNA TGCGCCAGCAGCCCCTCGACAGCCTCGGCAGATACGCAGTATTTT.

This clone was counted a few times. The chain couples TRBV5-4 to TRBJ2-6, with TRBD1 identical over 9 bases. The length of the CDR3 is 19 residues. Germline assignment: CDR1 SGHNT and CDR2 YYREEE (reference sequence). J gave up 1 base and V 4 bases, and 12 bases lay outside the gene matches. In DNA, the CDR3 is TGTGCCAGCAGCCGAGGGGTGACAGGGGGGAGGTCTGGGGCCAACGTCCTGACTTTC. It yields the protein CASSRGVTGGRSGANVLTF.

CDR3 residues: CASTISADQETQYF. The CDR3 region has the DNA TGTGCCAGCACCATAAGCGCAGACCAAGAGACCCAGTACTTC. This sequence joins TRBV5-4 and TRBJ2-5, with D hard to call. This CDR3 spans 14 amino acids. Germline V gene lookup returns CDR1 SGHNT and CDR2 YYREEE (reference sequence). V lost 6 bases to trimming and J lost 0 bases, with 12 bases between them.

The chain is built from TRBV7-9 and TRBJ2-1; 10 bases map to TRBD2. V gave up 1 base and J gave up 8 bases; unmatched junction bases: 8. This CDR3 is built from 16 residues. CDR1 and CDR2 from the germline V gene are SEHNR and FQNEAQ (reference sequence). The CDR3 reads CASSLGPSGGDYEQFF. The DNA of the CDR3 is TGTGCCAGCAGCTTAGGTCCTAGCGGGGGCGATTATGAGCAGTTCTTC.

In this sample, this clone turned up a few times. This chain uses TRBV11-3 with TRBJ2-1; 8 bases line up with TRBD1. The trim removed 4 bases at V and 6 bases at J, leaving 8 bases unmatched. This CDR3 is built from 15 residues. Germline values: CDR1 SGHNT, CDR2 YENEEA. The CDR3 reads CASSSGTGGLNEQFF. As DNA, the CDR3 is TGTGCCAGCAGCTCCGGGACAGGAGGCCTCAATGAGCAGTTCTTC.

The chain links TRBV5-4 to TRBJ2-2; maybe TRBD2 (5 bases). Between the trimmed V and J ends, which lost 1 base and 4 bases, there was a span of 14 bases. The length of the CDR3 is 16 residues. Germline-derived CDR1 and CDR2 are SGHNT and YYREEE (reference sequence). This chain's CDR3 is CASSLFRGIRTGELFF. Here the CDR3 DNA reads TGTGCCAGCAGCTTGTTCCGGGGAATTCGCACCGGGGAGCTGTTTTTT.

The chain combines TRBV19 with TRBJ1-5, with 8 positions matching TRBD1. This CDR3 contains 14 residues. V lost 5 bases and J lost 4; bases outside the gene matches: 4. Germline CDR1 reads LNHDA; CDR2 reads SQIVND (reference sequence). The CDR3, as DNA: TGTGCCAGTAGTGTCGGGACAGGTAATCAGCCCCAGCATTTT. It codes for CASSVGTGNQPQHF.

The chain joins TRBV5-1 to TRBJ2-5, with 15 bases lining up with TRBD2. Germline V lookup: CDR1 SGHRS, CDR2 YFSETQ. The CDR3 sequence is 17 residues long. V trimming: 5 bases; J trimming: 5 bases; junction bases outside the gene matches: 10. The CDR3 loop reads CASRTPGLAGGGETQYF. The CDR3, as DNA: TGCGCCAGCAGGACCCCGGGACTAGCGGGAGGAGGTGAGACCCAGTACTTC.

This clone was counted a few times. This sequence joins TRBV19 and TRBJ2-7; the match to TRBD1 covers 7 bases. CDR1 LNHDA and CDR2 SQIVND come from the germline V gene (reference sequence). The CDR3 length is 12 residues. With V trimmed by 8 bases and J by 2 bases, 3 bases remained unmatched. Here the CDR3 DNA reads TGTGCCAGTGGGGACAGAGCCTACGAGCAGTACTTC. Amino acids: CASGDRAYEQYF.

The chain carries TRBV7-2 and TRBJ2-3; possible D gene TRBD2, 5 bases. This CDR3 is 13 amino acids long. The V end was cut by 3 bases, the J end by 5 bases, with 9 bases between. Germline loops: CDR1 SGHTA, CDR2 FQGNSA. CDR3 region: CASSLIREDTQYF. The CDR3 coding sequence is TGTGCCAGCAGCTTGATTCGGGAAGATACGCAGTATTTT.

V gene TRBV6-6 combines with J gene TRBJ2-5; the D is unclear. V was pared by 2 bases and J by 0 bases, with 7 bases between. CDR1 is MNHNY, CDR2 SVGAGI, per germline (reference sequence). The CDR3 contains 14 residues. The CDR3 nucleotides are TGTGCCAGCAGTTACGACACCAACCAAGAGACCCAGTACTTC. Its translation: CASSYDTNQETQYF.

The sample holds one count of this clone. CDR3 amino acids: CASSLQLTGNTEAFF. As DNA, the CDR3 is TGTGCCAGCAGCTTACAACTCACAGGGAACACTGAAGCTTTCTTT. This chain connects TRBV5-8 to TRBJ1-1; D perhaps matches TRBD1 (5 bases). The CDR3 covers 15 residues. The germline V and J ends were trimmed by 2 bases and 1 base, with 12 bases remaining between them. Germline CDR1 is SGHTS and CDR2 is YDEGEE.

The gene calls are TRBV7-8 and TRBJ2-7; D is perhaps TRBD2 (5 bases). In germline, CDR1 is SGHVS, CDR2 FQNEAQ. V lost 6 bases to trimming and J lost 2 bases, with 14 bases between them. The CDR3 loop spans 14 amino acids. The CDR3 DNA is TGTGCCAGCAGTAGCCCCGCGGGCCCCTACGAGCAGTACTTC. It encodes CASSSPAGPYEQYF.

This clone has only a few counts. The J gene is TRBJ1-3, the V gene TRBV30; D call uncertain. This CDR3 has 14 residues. From germline, CDR1 is GTSNPN and CDR2 SVGIG (reference sequence). V lost 1 base to trimming and J lost 0 bases, with 7 bases between them. CDR3 sequence (DNA): TGTGCCTGGAGTGACGAGCGCTCTGGAAACACCATATATTTT. Protein product: CAWSDERSGNTIYF.

The chain joins TRBV5-1 to TRBJ1-5; D unclear. The germline V gene has CDR1 SGHRS and CDR2 YFSETQ. This CDR3 has 13 amino acids. V dropped 9 bases and J dropped 3 bases, with 13 bases sitting between them. The CDR3 DNA sequence: TGCGCCACCTTTCCCCTTTCCAATCAGCCCCAGCATTTT. This sequence encodes CATFPLSNQPQHF.

This clone was counted once. This chain links TRBV19 with TRBJ1-2, with 8 bases identical to TRBD1. The CDR3 extends over 15 amino acids. With 7 bases clipped from V and 2 bases from J, the junction kept 9 bases outside the gene matches. Germline assignment: CDR1 LNHDA and CDR2 SQIVND (reference sequence). The CDR3 sequence is CASTRTRTGNYGYTF. DNA of the CDR3: TGTGCCAGTACCAGAACGCGGACAGGGAACTATGGCTACACCTTC.

The chain joins TRBV2 to TRBJ2-7; TRBD1 is a possible D gene (6 bases). V was clipped by 10 bases and J by 2 bases, with 12 bases between them. CDR1 is SNHLY, CDR2 FYNNEI, per germline. The CDR3 runs 12 residues. The CDR3 DNA reads TGTGCCACCCGGGACACAACCTACGAGCAGTACTTC. It codes for CATRDTTYEQYF. Combining the CDR3 with reference TRBV2 and TRBJ2-7 gives the whole variable domain EPEVTQTPSHQVTQMGQEVILRCVPISNHLYFYWYRQILGQKVEFLVSFYNNEISEKSEIFDDQFSVERPDGSNFTLKIRSTKLEDSAMYFCATRDTTYEQYFGPGTRLTVT.

This clone was seen a single time. This rearrangement joins TRBV7-9 to TRBJ1-1; 9 positions agree with TRBD1. CDR3 length: 14 residues. V gave up 11 bases and J gave up 4 bases; unmatched junction bases: 11. Per germline, CDR1 SEHNR and CDR2 FQNEAQ (reference sequence). The CDR3 nucleotides read TGTGCCCCCGGCCGTGGACAGGGGAGCACTGAAGCTTTCTTT. It codes for CAPGRGQGSTEAFF.

The rearrangement uses TRBV5-1 and TRBJ1-1; D ambiguous. Germline CDR1 and CDR2: SGHRS and YFSETQ. The V end lost 0 bases, the J end lost 0 bases, and 9 bases lay between the germline ends. The CDR3 runs to 15 residues. DNA of the CDR3: TGCGCCAGCAGCTTGGCAGTCACCATGAACACTGAAGCTTTCTTT. Protein: CASSLAVTMNTEAFF.

This clone was counted only a few times. The chain recombines TRBV7-9 with TRBJ2-1, with TRBD1 matching 9 bases. CDR3 length: 16 residues. Germline CDR1 is SEHNR and CDR2 is FQNEAQ (reference sequence). Trimming took 0 bases from V and 7 from J; bases not matched to a gene: 7. CDR3 nucleotide sequence: TGTGCCAGCAGCTTAGCTGGGACAGGGTATTCGAATGAGCAGTTCTTC. Translated, it gives CASSLAGTGYSNEQFF.

The chain joins TRBV4-1 to TRBJ2-5, with TRBD2 matching over 7 bases. Looked up from germline, CDR1 is MGHRA and CDR2 is YSYEKL. CDR3 size: 13 residues. The V and J ends lost 1 base and 7 bases, in that order; junction bases with no gene match: 3. DNA for the CDR3: TGCGCCAGCAGCCAAGGAGCGGGGTTGACCCAGTACTTC. Translating it yields CASSQGAGLTQYF.